A single sample is the source of the 8 T cell receptor beta chains below, sequenced in a study of blood T cell repertoires in COVID-19. Assay: immunoSEQ multiplex PCR; the TCRdb copy retains only in-frame clones and omits some. The data contain some 200,000 clones, 88% of them singletons. The sequencing sample was made of peripheral blood. These receptors all stem from a man in his forties or fifties with active or convalescent COVID-19.

The rearrangement uses TRBV7-2 and TRBJ1-1; 11 nucleotides align to TRBD1. The length of the CDR3 is 20 residues. J was trimmed by 2 bases and V by 0 bases; bases with no gene match: 14. The germline V gene has CDR1 SGHTA and CDR2 FQGNSA. The CDR3 DNA reads as TGTGCCAGCAGCTTAGCCGTGGGAGGGACAGGGGGTACCTATAACACTGAAGCTTTCTTT. Translated, it gives CASSLAVGGTGGTYNTEAFF.

V gene TRBV19 combines with J gene TRBJ2-7; TRBD2 agrees at 10 bases. The CDR3 runs 16 residues. J lost 5 bases, V lost 4 bases, and 11 bases had no gene match. Germline loops: CDR1 LNHDA, CDR2 SQIVND (reference sequence). CDR3 in amino acids: CASSRVGPSGSHEQYF. The CDR3 DNA reads TGTGCCAGTAGTAGGGTCGGGCCTAGCGGGAGCCACGAGCAGTACTTC. Based on the CDR3 plus reference TRBV19 and TRBJ2-7, the full variable domain is DGGITQSPKYLFRKEGQNVTLSCEQNLNHDAMYWYRQDPGQGLRLIYYSQIVNDFQKGDIAEGYSVSREKKESFPLTVTSAQKNPTAFYLCASSRVGPSGSHEQYFGPGTRLTVT.

The chain is built from TRBV14 and TRBJ2-3, with D perhaps matching TRBD1 (6 bases). The CDR3 is 15 amino acids. V lost 3 bases and J 4 bases, leaving 14 bases between the germline ends. CDR1 and CDR2 (germline): SGHDN, FVKESK. This chain's CDR3 is CASSHNRELADTQYF. The CDR3 DNA is TGTGCCAGCAGCCATAACAGGGAGTTGGCAGATACGCAGTATTTT.

The V gene is TRBV7-2, the J gene TRBJ1-4, with D possibly TRBD1 on 6 matching bases. Looked up from germline, CDR1 is SGHTA and CDR2 is FQGNSA. The CDR3 has 13 amino acids. With 8 bases removed from V and 7 bases from J, the gap between germline ends came to 14 bases. The CDR3 DNA reads TGTGCCAGCTCTAAAGGGGGAAGTGAAAAACTGTTTTTT. This sequence encodes CASSKGGSEKLFF.

This clone was seen a few times. The chain couples TRBV7-9 to TRBJ2-2; the match to TRBD1 covers 8 bases. CDR1 SEHNR and CDR2 FQNEAQ come from the germline V gene (reference sequence). The junction had 9 bases not matched to a gene; V was cut back by 6 bases and J by 0 bases. This CDR3 spans 17 amino acids. CDR3 in DNA: TGTGCCAGCAGAGGCTCAGGGGGCCGAACGAACACCGGGGAGCTGTTTTTT. It specifies CASRGSGGRTNTGELFF.

The chain couples TRBV27 to TRBJ1-5; no clear D gene. Looked up from germline, CDR1 is MNHEY and CDR2 is SMNVEV (reference sequence). Trimming took 3 bases from V and 2 from J, leaving 5 bases between them. CDR3 length: 13 amino acids. DNA of the CDR3: TGTGCCAGCAGTTTCAGTGGCAATCAGCCCCAGCATTTT. As protein: CASSFSGNQPQHF.

The rearrangement joins TRBV2 to TRBJ1-2, with TRBD1 as a possible D gene (5 bases). This CDR3 comprises 15 residues. Trimming cost V 8 bases and J 2 bases, with 18 bases left between them. The germline V gene has CDR1 SNHLY and CDR2 FYNNEI. CDR3: CASFGVGGRNYGYTF. Written as DNA, the CDR3 is TGTGCCAGCTTTGGGGTGGGGGGTAGGAACTATGGCTACACCTTC.

J is TRBJ2-5 and V is TRBV28; 11 bases are a match to TRBD1. CDR3 length: 15 residues. The germline CDR1 and CDR2 sequences are MDHEN and SYDVKM. V was clipped by 5 bases and J by 6 bases; unmatched bases: 8. The CDR3 DNA reads as TGTGCCAGCAGTCCCGGGACAGGGGGAAGAAAGACCCAGTACTTC. Translation gives CASSPGTGGRKTQYF.